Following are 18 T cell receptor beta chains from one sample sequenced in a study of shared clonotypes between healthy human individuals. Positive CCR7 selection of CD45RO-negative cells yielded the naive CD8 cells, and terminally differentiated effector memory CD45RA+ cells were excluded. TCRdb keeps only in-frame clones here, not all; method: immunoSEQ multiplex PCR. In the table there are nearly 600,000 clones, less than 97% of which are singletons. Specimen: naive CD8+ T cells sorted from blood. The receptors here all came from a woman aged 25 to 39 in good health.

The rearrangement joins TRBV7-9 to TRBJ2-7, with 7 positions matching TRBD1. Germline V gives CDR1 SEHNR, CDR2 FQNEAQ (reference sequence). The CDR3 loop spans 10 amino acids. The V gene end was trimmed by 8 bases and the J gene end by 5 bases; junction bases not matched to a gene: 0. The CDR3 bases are TGTGCCAGCCAGGGGGACGAGCAGTACTTC. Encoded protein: CASQGDEQYF.

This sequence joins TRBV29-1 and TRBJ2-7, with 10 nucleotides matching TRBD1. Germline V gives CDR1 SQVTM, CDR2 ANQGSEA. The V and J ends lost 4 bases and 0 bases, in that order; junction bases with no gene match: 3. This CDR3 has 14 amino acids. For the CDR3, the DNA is TGCAGCGTTGGACAGGGGGCTGTCTCCTACGAGCAGTACTTC. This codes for CSVGQGAVSYEQYF.

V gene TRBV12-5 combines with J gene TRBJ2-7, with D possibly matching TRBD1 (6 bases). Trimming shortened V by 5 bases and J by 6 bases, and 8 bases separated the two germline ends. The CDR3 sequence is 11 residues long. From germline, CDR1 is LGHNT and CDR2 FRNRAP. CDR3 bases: TGTGCTAGTGGTACAGGGCTCGAGCAGTACTTC. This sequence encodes CASGTGLEQYF.

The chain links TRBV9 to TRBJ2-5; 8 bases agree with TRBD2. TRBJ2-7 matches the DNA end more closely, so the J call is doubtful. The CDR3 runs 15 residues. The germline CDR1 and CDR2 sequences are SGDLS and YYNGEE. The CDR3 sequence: CASSTSSGPSYEQYF. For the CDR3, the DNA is TGTGCCAGCAGCACCTCTAGCGGGCCCTCCTACGAGCAGTACTTC.

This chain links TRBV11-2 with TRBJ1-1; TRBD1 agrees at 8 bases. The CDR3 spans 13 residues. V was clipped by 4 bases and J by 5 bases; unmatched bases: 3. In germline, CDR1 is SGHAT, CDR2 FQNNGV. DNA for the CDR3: TGTGCCAGCAGCTCAGACAGGGGAACTGAAGCTTTCTTT. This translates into CASSSDRGTEAFF.

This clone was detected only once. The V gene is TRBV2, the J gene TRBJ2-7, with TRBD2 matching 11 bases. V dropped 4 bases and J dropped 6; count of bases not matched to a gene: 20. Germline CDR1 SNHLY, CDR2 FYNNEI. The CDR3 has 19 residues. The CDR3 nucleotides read TGTGCCAGCAGTGGGGCCAGAACTAGCGGGAGTACAATTTTTGGCGAGCAGTACTTC. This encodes CASSGARTSGSTIFGEQYF.

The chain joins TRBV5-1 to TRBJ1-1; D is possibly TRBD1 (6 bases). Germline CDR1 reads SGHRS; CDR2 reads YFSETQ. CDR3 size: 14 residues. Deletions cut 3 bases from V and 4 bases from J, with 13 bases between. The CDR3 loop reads CASSSGTLPTEAFF. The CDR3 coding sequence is TGCGCCAGCAGCTCCGGGACATTACCCACTGAAGCTTTCTTT.

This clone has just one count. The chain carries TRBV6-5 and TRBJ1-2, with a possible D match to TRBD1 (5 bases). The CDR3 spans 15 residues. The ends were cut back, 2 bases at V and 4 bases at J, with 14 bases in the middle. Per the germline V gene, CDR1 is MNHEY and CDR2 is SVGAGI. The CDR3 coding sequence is TGTGCCAGCAGTTACGTGGGGGAGCGAGGCTATGGCTACACCTTC. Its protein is CASSYVGERGYGYTF.

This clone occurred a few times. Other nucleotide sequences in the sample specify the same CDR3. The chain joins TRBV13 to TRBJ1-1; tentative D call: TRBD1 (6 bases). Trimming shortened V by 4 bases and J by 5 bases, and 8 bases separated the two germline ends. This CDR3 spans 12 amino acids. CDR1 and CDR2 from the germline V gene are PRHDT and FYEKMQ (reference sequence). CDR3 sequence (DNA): TGTGCCAGCAGCTCTCAGGGGACTGAAGCTTTCTTT. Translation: CASSSQGTEAFF.

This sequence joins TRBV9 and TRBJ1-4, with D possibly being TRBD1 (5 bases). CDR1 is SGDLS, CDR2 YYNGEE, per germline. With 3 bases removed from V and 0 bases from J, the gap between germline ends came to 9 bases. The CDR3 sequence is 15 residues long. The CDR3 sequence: CASSETGATNEKLFF. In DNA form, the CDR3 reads TGTGCCAGCAGCGAAACAGGAGCAACTAATGAAAAACTGTTTTTT.

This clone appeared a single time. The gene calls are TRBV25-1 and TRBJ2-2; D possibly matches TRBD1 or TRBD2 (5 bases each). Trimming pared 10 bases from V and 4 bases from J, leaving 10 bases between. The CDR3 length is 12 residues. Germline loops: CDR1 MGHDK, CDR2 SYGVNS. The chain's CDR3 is CATRAGTGELFF. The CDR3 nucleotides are TGTGCCACCAGGGCGGGCACCGGGGAGCTGTTTTTT.

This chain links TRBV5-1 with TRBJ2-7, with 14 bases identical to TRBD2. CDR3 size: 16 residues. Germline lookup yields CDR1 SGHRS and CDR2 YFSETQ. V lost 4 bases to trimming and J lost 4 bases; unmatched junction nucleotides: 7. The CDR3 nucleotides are TGCGCCAGCAGCATGCGGACTAGCGGGAGGTTTTACGAGCAGTACTTC. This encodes CASSMRTSGRFYEQYF.

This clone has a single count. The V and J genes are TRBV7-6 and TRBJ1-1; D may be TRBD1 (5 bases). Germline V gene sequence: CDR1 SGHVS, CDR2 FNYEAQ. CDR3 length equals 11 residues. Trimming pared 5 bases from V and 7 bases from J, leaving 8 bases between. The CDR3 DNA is TGTGCCAGCAGCCGTACAGGTGAAGCTTTCTTT. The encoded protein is CASSRTGEAFF.

CDR3: CASSAGRSDGEQYF. CDR3 bases: TGTGCCAGCAGCGCCGGCCGGAGCGATGGTGAGCAGTACTTC. The V and J genes are TRBV27 and TRBJ2-7; D not resolved. The CDR3 consists of 14 residues. Trimming cost V 6 bases and J 7 bases, with 19 bases left between them. The germline gives CDR1 MNHEY, CDR2 SMNVEV (reference sequence).

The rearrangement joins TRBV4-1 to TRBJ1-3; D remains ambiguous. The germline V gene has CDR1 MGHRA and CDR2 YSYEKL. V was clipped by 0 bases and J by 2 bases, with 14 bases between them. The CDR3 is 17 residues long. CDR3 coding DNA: TGCGCCAGCAGCCAAGATTTCGGGAATGGCGCTGGAAACACCATATATTTT. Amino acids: CASSQDFGNGAGNTIYF.

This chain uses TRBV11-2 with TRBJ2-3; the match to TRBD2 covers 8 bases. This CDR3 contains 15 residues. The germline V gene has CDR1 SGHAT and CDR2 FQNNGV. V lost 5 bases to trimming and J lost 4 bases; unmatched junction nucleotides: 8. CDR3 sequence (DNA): TGTGCCAGCAGCGCCGGGACTAGAGACGCAGATACGCAGTATTTT. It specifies CASSAGTRDADTQYF.

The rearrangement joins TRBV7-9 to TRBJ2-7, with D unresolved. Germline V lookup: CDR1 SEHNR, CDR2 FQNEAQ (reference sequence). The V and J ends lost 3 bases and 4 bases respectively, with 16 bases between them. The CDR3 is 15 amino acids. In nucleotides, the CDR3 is TGTGCCAGCAGCTTTAGCTACAGAGAACCTTACGAGCAGTACTTC. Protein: CASSFSYREPYEQYF.

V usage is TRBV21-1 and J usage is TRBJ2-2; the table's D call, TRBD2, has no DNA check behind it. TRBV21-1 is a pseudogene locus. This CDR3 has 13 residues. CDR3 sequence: CARGGGYTGELFF. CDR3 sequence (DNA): TGTGCAAGGGGAGGGGGTTACACCGGGGAGCTGTTTTTT.